The 8 T cell receptor beta chains presented below share a single source sample, sequenced in a study. TCRdb reprocessed the 5' RACE reads via MiXCR and lists one record per CDR3 protein. The data contain 5,000 to 7,500 distinct CDR3 sequences, about 60% of them singletons. Sequenced input: tumor-infiltrating memory CD4+ T cells sorted from the breast tumor. Subset reported: memory CD4+ T cells, CD4+CD45RO+CD25-. The receptors were sampled from a female donor with breast cancer.

The chain uses TRBV6-6 and TRBJ1-2; D unresolved. There are 13 residues in the CDR3. V was shortened by 6 bases and J by 1 base, with 9 bases between the two germline ends. Germline V gives CDR1 MNHNY, CDR2 SVGAGI (reference sequence). Here the CDR3 reads CASSTQINYGYTF. DNA for the CDR3: TGTGCCAGCAGCACACAGATTAACTATGGCTACACCTTC.

This clonotype was seen once. The gene calls are TRBV5-6 and TRBJ2-1; no reliable D call. Trimming shortened V by 0 bases and J by 5 bases, and 15 bases separated the two germline ends. The CDR3 contains 16 residues. The germline gives CDR1 SGHDT, CDR2 YYEEEE. CDR3 amino acids: CASSLAMGQLDNEQFF. Here the CDR3 DNA reads TGTGCCAGCAGCTTGGCCATGGGCCAACTTGACAATGAGCAGTTCTTC.

The chain is built from TRBV6-5 and TRBJ1-5; 8 bases agree with TRBD1. This CDR3 has 15 residues. The J segment lost 8 bases and the V segment lost 6 bases, leaving 12 bases of the junction unmatched. Germline CDR1 reads MNHEY; CDR2 reads SVGAGI. This CDR3 reads CASSPRGTGPKPQHF. For the CDR3, the DNA is TGTGCCAGCAGCCCCCGGGGGACAGGCCCCAAGCCCCAGCATTTT.

This clonotype showed up just once. The rearrangement links TRBV7-6 to TRBJ2-2; the D gene is possibly TRBD2 (5 bases). The CDR3 is 16 residues long. V dropped 3 bases and J dropped 0 bases, with 11 bases sitting between them. Germline CDR1 and CDR2: SGHVS and FNYEAQ. CDR3 bases: TGTGCCAGCAGCTTGGATGCGGGCTCGAACACCGGGGAGCTGTTTTTT. Amino acids: CASSLDAGSNTGELFF. Full variable domain (missing parts from reference TRBV7-6 and TRBJ2-2): GAGVSQSPRYKVTKRGQDVALRCDPISGHVSLYWYRQALGQGPEFLTYFNYEAQQDKSGLPNDRFSAERPEGSISTLTIQRTEQRDSAMYRCASSLDAGSNTGELFFGEGSRLTVL.

The chain recombines TRBV6-2 or TRBV6-3 with TRBJ1-5; D is unclear. The CDR3 length is 14 residues. Germline CDR1 reads MNHEY; CDR2 reads SVGEGT. With 6 bases removed from V and 2 bases from J, the gap between germline ends came to 11 bases. The CDR3 DNA sequence: TGTGCCAGCAGCCCGGATGGGGGCAATCAGCCCCAGCATTTT. Translated, it gives CASSPDGGNQPQHF.

This chain connects TRBV28 to TRBJ2-7; possibly TRBD2 for D (5 bases). Trimming removed 8 bases from V and 4 bases from J, with 18 bases in between. Germline V gene lookup returns CDR1 MDHEN and CDR2 SYDVKM. The CDR3 runs 14 residues. CDR3 coding DNA: TGTGCCAGCCCCCACGGCACCGGGGAGTACGAGCAGTACTTC. It is translated as CASPHGTGEYEQYF.

V is TRBV12-3 or TRBV12-4 and J is TRBJ2-1, with 9 bases aligning to TRBD2. The V gene end was trimmed by 5 bases and the J gene end by 4 bases; junction bases not matched to a gene: 3. The CDR3 is 14 residues long. Here the CDR3 reads CASSSGGLYNEQFF. CDR3 coding DNA: TGTGCCAGCAGTAGCGGGGGGCTGTACAATGAGCAGTTCTTC.

V and J are TRBV20-1 and TRBJ1-1; D gene unclear. Germline CDR1 is DFQATT and CDR2 is SNEGSKA (reference sequence). Trimming pared 6 bases from V and 3 bases from J, leaving 14 bases between. The CDR3 runs 13 residues. CDR3 in amino acids: CSAPLRRDTEAFF. The CDR3 DNA reads as TGCAGTGCCCCCCTAAGACGGGACACTGAAGCTTTCTTT.